A selection of T cell receptor beta chains follows, all from one sample in a study of blood T cell repertoires in COVID-19. The data were produced by immunoSEQ multiplex PCR, yet TCRdb's version contains in-frame clones alone and is incomplete. The sample records under 350,000 clones, approximately 87% being singletons. The sample comprised peripheral blood. The receptors were gathered from a man in his fifties or sixties who had recovered from COVID-19. Each CDR3 is given with its conserved first and last residue. A D gene is named only where the DNA matches it firmly.

CDR3	length	D	V	J
CASSTQGWEETQYF	14	TRBD1	TRBV7-9	TRBJ2-5
CASSYSIAQKNTEAFF	16	.	TRBV6-2/TRBV6-3	TRBJ1-1
CASSHRVRVTNRDENTEAFF	20	.	TRBV3-1/TRBV3-2	TRBJ1-1
CASSPHGGQVNTEAFF	16	TRBD1	TRBV11-2	TRBJ1-1
CASSLGGGGLNEQFF	15	.	TRBV7-8	TRBJ2-1
CASSSRDSRGEKLFF	15	.	TRBV7-9	TRBJ1-4
CASSTKRGGMIVISPLHF	18	.	TRBV9	TRBJ1-6
CASSQGGTGNTGELFF	16	TRBD1	TRBV4-2	TRBJ2-2
CASSPQEYSPLHF	13	.	TRBV7-6	TRBJ1-6
CASSPGTGFLEAFF	14	TRBD1	TRBV7-9	TRBJ1-1
CASSVADNSPLHF	13	.	TRBV2	TRBJ1-6
CASSVQGMNTEAFF	14	TRBD1	TRBV28	TRBJ1-1
CASSPGQGAYEQYF	14	TRBD1	TRBV5-1	TRBJ2-7
CASSQVSGGYTGELFF	16	TRBD2	TRBV3-1/TRBV3-2	TRBJ2-2
CASRDRATYEQYF	13	TRBD1	TRBV19	TRBJ2-7
CSVEGGYYGYTF	12	.	TRBV29-1	TRBJ1-2
CASSEGTGRVENIQYF	16	TRBD1	TRBV5-1	TRBJ2-4
CASSFSPAGVVGSLETQYF	19	.	TRBV7-9	TRBJ2-5
CASSLGPASNEQFF	14	.	TRBV3-1/TRBV3-2	TRBJ2-1
CASHTFGQGAYEQYF	15	TRBD1	TRBV28	TRBJ2-7
CASSPLTRNTGELFF	15	.	TRBV6-5	TRBJ2-2
CASSSAHGGHGYTF	14	.	TRBV5-1	TRBJ1-2
CASSQPTGVGTGELFF	16	TRBD1	TRBV4-1	TRBJ2-2
CASSPSGSHTYEQYF	15	TRBD2	TRBV3-1/TRBV3-2	TRBJ2-7
CASSFLGEQYF	11	.	TRBV5-6	TRBJ2-7
CASSPGTSGSAKNIQYF	17	TRBD2	TRBV5-4	TRBJ2-4
CASSLGGGQGIGSYNSPLHF	20	TRBD1	TRBV5-4	TRBJ1-6
CASSLREGTEAFF	13	.	TRBV6-5	TRBJ1-1
CASSTGQGGNEKLFF	15	TRBD1	TRBV7-2	TRBJ1-4